This TCR beta chain was observed in a study of blood T cell repertoires in COVID-19. Repertoires were generated with immunoSEQ multiplex PCR, while TCRdb's copy carries only in-frame clones and drops some. The sample includes 200,000 to 250,000 clones, over 80% of them seen just once. It was during active infection that Seattle patients were enrolled and then longitudinally followed. V was pared by 3 bases and J by 4 bases, with 7 bases between. The CDR3 is made up of 13 amino acids. Germline V gives CDR1 SGHTA, CDR2 FQGTGA. This clonotype was sampled from a woman aged 25-40 years with COVID-19, enrolled during active disease. V and J are TRBV7-3 and TRBJ2-1; D not resolved. Input material: peripheral blood. Here the CDR3 reads CASSLTSYNEQFF. The CDR3 DNA reads as TGTGCCAGCAGCTTGACATCTTACAATGAGCAGTTCTTC.